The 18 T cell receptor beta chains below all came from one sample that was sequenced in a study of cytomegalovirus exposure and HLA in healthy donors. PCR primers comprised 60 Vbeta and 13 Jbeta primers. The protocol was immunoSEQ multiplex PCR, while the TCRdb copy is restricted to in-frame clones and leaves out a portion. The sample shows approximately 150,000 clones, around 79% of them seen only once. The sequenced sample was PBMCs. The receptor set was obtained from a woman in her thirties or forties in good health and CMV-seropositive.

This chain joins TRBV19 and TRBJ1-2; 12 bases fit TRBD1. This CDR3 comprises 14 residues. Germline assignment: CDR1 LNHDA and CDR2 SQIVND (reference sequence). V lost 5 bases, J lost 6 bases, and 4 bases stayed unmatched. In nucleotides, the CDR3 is TGTGCCAGTAGTGTGTGGGACAGGGGGCATGGCTACACCTTC. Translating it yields CASSVWDRGHGYTF.

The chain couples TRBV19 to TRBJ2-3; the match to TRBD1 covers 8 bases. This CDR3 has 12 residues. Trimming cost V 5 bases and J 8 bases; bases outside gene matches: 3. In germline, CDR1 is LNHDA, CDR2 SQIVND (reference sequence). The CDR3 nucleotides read TGTGCCAGTAGTGGACAGGGTTCTACGCAGTATTTT. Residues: CASSGQGSTQYF.

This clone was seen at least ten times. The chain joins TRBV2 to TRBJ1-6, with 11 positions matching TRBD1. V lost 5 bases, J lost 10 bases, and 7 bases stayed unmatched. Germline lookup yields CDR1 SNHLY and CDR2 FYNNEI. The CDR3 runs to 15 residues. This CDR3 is CASSLDRGRSSPLHF. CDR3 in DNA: TGTGCCAGCAGTTTGGACAGGGGGCGCAGCTCACCCCTCCACTTT.

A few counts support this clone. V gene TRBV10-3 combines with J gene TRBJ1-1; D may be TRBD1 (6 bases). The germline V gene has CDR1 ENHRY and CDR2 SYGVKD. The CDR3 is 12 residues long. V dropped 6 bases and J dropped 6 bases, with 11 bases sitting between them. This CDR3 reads CAIRGPGAEAFF. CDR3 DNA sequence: TGTGCCATCAGAGGCCCAGGGGCTGAAGCTTTCTTT.

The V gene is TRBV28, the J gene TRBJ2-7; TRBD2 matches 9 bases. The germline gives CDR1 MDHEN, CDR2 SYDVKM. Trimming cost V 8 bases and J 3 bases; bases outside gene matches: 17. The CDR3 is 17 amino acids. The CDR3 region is CASPPAIAGGGDYEQYF. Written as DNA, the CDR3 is TGTGCCAGCCCCCCTGCGATAGCTGGCGGGGGGGACTACGAGCAGTACTTC.

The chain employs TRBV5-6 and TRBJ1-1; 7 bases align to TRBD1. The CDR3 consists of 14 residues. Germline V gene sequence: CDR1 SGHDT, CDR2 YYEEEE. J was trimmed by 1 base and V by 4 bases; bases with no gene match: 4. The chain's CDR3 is CASSVGQQNTEAFF. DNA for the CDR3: TGTGCCAGCAGCGTGGGACAGCAGAACACTGAAGCTTTCTTT. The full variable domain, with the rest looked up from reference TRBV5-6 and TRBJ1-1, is DAGVTQSPTHLIKTRGQQVTLRCSPKSGHDTVSWYQQALGQGPQFIFQYYEEEERQRGNFPDRFSGHQFPNYSSELNVNALLLGDSALYLCASSVGQQNTEAFFGQGTRLTVV.

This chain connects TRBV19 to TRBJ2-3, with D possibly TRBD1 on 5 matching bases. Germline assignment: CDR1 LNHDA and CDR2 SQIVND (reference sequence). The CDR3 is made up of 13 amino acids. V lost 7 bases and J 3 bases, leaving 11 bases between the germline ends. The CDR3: CASKFRATDTQYF. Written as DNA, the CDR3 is TGTGCCAGTAAGTTCAGGGCGACAGATACGCAGTATTTT.

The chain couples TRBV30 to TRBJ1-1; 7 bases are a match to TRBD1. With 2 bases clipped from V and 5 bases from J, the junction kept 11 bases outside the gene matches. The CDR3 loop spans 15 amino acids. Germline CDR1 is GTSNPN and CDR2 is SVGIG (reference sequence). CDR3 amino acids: CAWSLLRQGRTEAFF. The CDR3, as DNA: TGTGCCTGGAGTCTCCTCAGACAGGGTCGGACTGAAGCTTTCTTT.

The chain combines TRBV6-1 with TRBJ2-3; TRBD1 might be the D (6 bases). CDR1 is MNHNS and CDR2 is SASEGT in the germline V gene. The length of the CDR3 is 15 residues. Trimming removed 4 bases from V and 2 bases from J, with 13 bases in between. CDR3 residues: CASSGGPGVTDTQYF. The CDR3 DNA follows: TGTGCCAGCAGTGGAGGGCCAGGGGTCACAGATACGCAGTATTTT.

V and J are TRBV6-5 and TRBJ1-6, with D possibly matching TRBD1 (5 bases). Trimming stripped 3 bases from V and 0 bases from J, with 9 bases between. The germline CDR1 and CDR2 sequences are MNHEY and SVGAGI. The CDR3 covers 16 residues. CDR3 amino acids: CASSYGGGSYNSPLHF. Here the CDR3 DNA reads TGTGCCAGCAGTTATGGGGGAGGCTCCTATAATTCACCCCTCCACTTT.

In nucleotides, the CDR3 is TGTGCCACATCAGCGGGGCTCAATCAGCCCCAGCATTTT. As protein: CATSAGLNQPQHF. The J gene is TRBJ1-5, the V gene TRBV6-5; D may be TRBD1 (5 bases). CDR1 is MNHEY and CDR2 is SVGAGI in the germline V gene. The CDR3 sequence is 13 residues long. V was pared by 10 bases and J by 3 bases, with 13 bases between.

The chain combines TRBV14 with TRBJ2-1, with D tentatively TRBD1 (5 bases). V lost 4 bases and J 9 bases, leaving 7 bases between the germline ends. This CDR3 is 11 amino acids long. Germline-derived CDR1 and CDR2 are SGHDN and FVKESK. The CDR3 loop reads CASSLGVEQFF. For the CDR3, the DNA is TGTGCCAGCAGCCTAGGGGTTGAGCAGTTCTTC.

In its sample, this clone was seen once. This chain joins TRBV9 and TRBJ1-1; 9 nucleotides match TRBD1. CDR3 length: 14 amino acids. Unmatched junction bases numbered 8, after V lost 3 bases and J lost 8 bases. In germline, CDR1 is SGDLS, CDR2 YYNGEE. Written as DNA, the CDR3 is TGTGCCAGCAGCGGGGTGACAACAGGGGGCGAAGCTTTCTTT. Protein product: CASSGVTTGGEAFF.

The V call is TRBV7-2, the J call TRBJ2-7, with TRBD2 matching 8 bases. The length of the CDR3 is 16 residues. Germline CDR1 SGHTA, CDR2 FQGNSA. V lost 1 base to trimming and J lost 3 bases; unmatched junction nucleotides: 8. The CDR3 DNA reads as TGTGCCAGCAGCTTAGAGGGGCGTAGCGGGGTCTACGAGCAGTACTTC. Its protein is CASSLEGRSGVYEQYF.

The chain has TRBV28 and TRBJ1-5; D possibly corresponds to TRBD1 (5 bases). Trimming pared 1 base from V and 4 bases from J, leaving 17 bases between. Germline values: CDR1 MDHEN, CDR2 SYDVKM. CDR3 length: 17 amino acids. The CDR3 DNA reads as TGTGCCAGCAGTTTATCCTCCACCGGGGCGGGGAATCAGCCCCAGCATTTT. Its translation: CASSLSSTGAGNQPQHF.

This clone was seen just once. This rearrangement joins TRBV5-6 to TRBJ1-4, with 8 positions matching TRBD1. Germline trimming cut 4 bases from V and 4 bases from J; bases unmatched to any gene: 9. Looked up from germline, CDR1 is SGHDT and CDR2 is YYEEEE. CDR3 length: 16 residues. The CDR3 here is CASSRWLGQDNEKLFF. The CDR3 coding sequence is TGTGCCAGCAGCCGTTGGCTGGGACAGGATAATGAAAAACTGTTTTTT.

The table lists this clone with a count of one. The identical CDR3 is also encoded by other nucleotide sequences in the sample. DNA for the CDR3: TGCGCCAGCAGTGCCGGTTACGAGCAGTACTTC. Translation: CASSAGYEQYF. The gene calls are TRBV10-1 and TRBJ2-7, with D unresolved. There are 11 residues in the CDR3. Per the germline V gene, CDR1 is WNHNN and CDR2 is SYGVQD (reference sequence). Trimming took 4 bases from V and 4 from J, leaving 5 bases between them.

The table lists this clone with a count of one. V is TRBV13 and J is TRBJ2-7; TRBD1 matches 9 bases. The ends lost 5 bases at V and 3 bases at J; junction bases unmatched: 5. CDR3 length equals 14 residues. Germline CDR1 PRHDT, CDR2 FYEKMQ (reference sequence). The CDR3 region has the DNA TGTGCCAGCAGCCCTCGGACAGGGGACTACGAGCAGTACTTC. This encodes CASSPRTGDYEQYF.